This T cell receptor (beta chain) was recovered during a study of T cell changes during pregnancy in multiple sclerosis. The CDR3 has 14 residues. Germline CDR1 is MNHEY and CDR2 is SMNVEV (reference sequence). J was trimmed by 11 bases and V by 4 bases; bases with no gene match: 9. This clone was picked up one time. Only in-frame clones appear in the TCRdb table, and some are missing; sequencing was by immunoSEQ multiplex PCR. This sample has about 31,000 clones, with over 75% found just once. This receptor was taken from a female donor with multiple sclerosis, enrolled in a pregnancy study. The rearrangement joins TRBV27 to TRBJ2-3; 10 bases are shared with TRBD2. Here the sequenced sample was CD8+ T cells from peripheral blood mononuclear cells, taken in the second trimester of pregnancy. CDR3 sequence (DNA): TGTGCCAGCAGTTGGGGGTCTAGCGGGAGAAGGCAGTATTTT. It is translated as CASSWGSSGRRQYF.